This TCR beta chain was sequenced during a study of cytomegalovirus exposure and HLA in healthy donors. PCR amplification relied on 60 Vbeta primers (plus 13 Jbeta primers). Only in-frame clones appear in the TCRdb table, and some are missing; sequencing was by immunoSEQ multiplex PCR. The sample's table shows under 130,000 clones. Findings of the study overall: Information on immune exposure was restricted to one variable (CMV serostatus). Apparent HLA restriction characterized most CMV-associated TCR beta chains in a later analysis. The authors listed 150 to 200 TCR beta chains as cytomegalovirus-associated.

A word on this clone: Its antigen remains unknown. A read error may account for a junction end that differs from germline. The sample contains more than one DNA sequence encoding this CDR3.

The CDR3 is 17 residues long. Germline CDR1 reads SGHRS; CDR2 reads YFSETQ. The chain employs TRBV5-1 and TRBJ2-1, with D possibly TRBD2 on 5 matching bases. This receptor was identified in a man aged 35 to 55 in good health and CMV-seronegative. Sequenced input: PBMCs. CDR3 DNA sequence: TGCGCCAGTAGCTTGACCGTAGCGAAGAGCTCCTACAATGAGCAGTTCTTC. It yields the protein CASSLTVAKSSYNEQFF.